Listed below are T cell receptor beta chains from one sample, sequenced in a study of blood T cell repertoires in COVID-19. TCRdb's table, derived via immunoSEQ multiplex PCR, lists solely in-frame clones and lacks some. The sample contains about 89,000 clones, around 75% of which appear only once. The sample taken for sequencing was peripheral blood. Every receptor here comes from a man aged 65-85 years with COVID-19, enrolled during active disease. CDR3s include the opening cysteine and the closing phenylalanine or tryptophan. The order of the fields is J gene, D gene, clone size, V gene, CDR3 DNA, CDR3 protein. D genes are given only for firm matches. Size values are once, few and many counts, or a class for expanded clones, and some rows have none.

j_call: TRBJ1-2
d_call: TRBD1
clone_size: once
v_call: TRBV27
cdr3_nt: TGTGCCAGCGCCGCCGTCGACAGGGGCGGCTACACCTTC
cdr3_aa: CASAAVDRGGYTF

j_call: TRBJ1-2
d_call: -
clone_size: -
v_call: TRBV19
cdr3_nt: TGTGCCAGTAGTATAGGGGCAGGGCTTGATCCGTATGGCTACACCTTC
cdr3_aa: CASSIGAGLDPYGYTF

j_call: TRBJ2-7
d_call: TRBD1
clone_size: -
v_call: TRBV18
cdr3_nt: TGTGCCAGCCACCACCCTGGGACAGGCCATAGCTCCTACGAGCAGTACTTC
cdr3_aa: CASHHPGTGHSSYEQYF

j_call: TRBJ1-1
d_call: -
clone_size: -
v_call: TRBV18
cdr3_nt: TGTGCCAGCTCACCAAGTTTCGGGAACACTGAAGCTTTCTTT
cdr3_aa: CASSPSFGNTEAFF

j_call: TRBJ2-2
d_call: -
clone_size: -
v_call: TRBV25-1
cdr3_nt: TGTGCCAGCGTCCCCTCAGGGGCCGGGGAGCTGTTTTTT
cdr3_aa: CASVPSGAGELFF

j_call: TRBJ2-1
d_call: -
clone_size: -
v_call: TRBV11-2
cdr3_nt: TGTGCCAGCAGCCTGGAAGGGGATGAGCAGTTCTTC
cdr3_aa: CASSLEGDEQFF

j_call: TRBJ2-7
d_call: TRBD2
clone_size: -
v_call: TRBV10-3
cdr3_nt: TGTGCCATCAGGGGGACACCACACGTAGCGGGAGGATCCTACGAGCAGTACTTC
cdr3_aa: CAIRGTPHVAGGSYEQYF

j_call: TRBJ1-2
d_call: TRBD1
clone_size: -
v_call: TRBV11-2
cdr3_nt: TGTGCCAGCAGCTCATCCGGTGGGGACAGGAATTATGGCTACACCTTC
cdr3_aa: CASSSSGGDRNYGYTF

j_call: TRBJ1-1
d_call: -
clone_size: -
v_call: TRBV11-2
cdr3_nt: TGTGCCGTTAGACTTAACCCGAACACTGAAGCTTTCTTT
cdr3_aa: CAVRLNPNTEAFF

j_call: TRBJ2-2
d_call: -
clone_size: -
v_call: TRBV5-1
cdr3_nt: TGCGCCAGCAGCTTCCAGGGTGGGGCGGCCGGGGAGCTGTTTTTT
cdr3_aa: CASSFQGGAAGELFF

j_call: TRBJ2-7
d_call: TRBD2
clone_size: -
v_call: TRBV4-3
cdr3_nt: TGCGCCAGCAGCCCTCGGTTGGCGGGGGACTCCTACGAGCAGTACTTC
cdr3_aa: CASSPRLAGDSYEQYF

j_call: TRBJ2-5
d_call: TRBD1
clone_size: few
v_call: TRBV7-2
cdr3_nt: TGTGCCAGCAGCTCCTCAGGGGGTAGGGAGACCCAGTACTTC
cdr3_aa: CASSSSGGRETQYF

j_call: TRBJ2-1
d_call: -
clone_size: -
v_call: TRBV24-1
cdr3_nt: TGTGCCACCAGTGGGCCAGGGCCCTACAATGAGCAGTTCTTC
cdr3_aa: CATSGPGPYNEQFF

j_call: TRBJ2-1
d_call: TRBD2
clone_size: -
v_call: TRBV24-1
cdr3_nt: TGTGCCACCAGTGATACCGGGACTAGTCTGTACAATGAGCAGTTCTTC
cdr3_aa: CATSDTGTSLYNEQFF

j_call: TRBJ2-3
d_call: TRBD2
clone_size: -
v_call: TRBV6-4
cdr3_nt: TGTGCCAGCAGTGACCTAGCGGGAGGGGCAGATACGCAGTATTTT
cdr3_aa: CASSDLAGGADTQYF

j_call: TRBJ2-7
d_call: -
clone_size: -
v_call: TRBV7-2
cdr3_nt: TGTGCCAGCACCCCGGGGCGGGGAGTATACGAGCAGTACTTC
cdr3_aa: CASTPGRGVYEQYF

j_call: TRBJ1-4
d_call: TRBD1
clone_size: -
v_call: TRBV28
cdr3_nt: TGTGCCAGCAGTGAGACCGCTAAGACAGGGGGACTCGCAAAACTGTTTTTT
cdr3_aa: CASSETAKTGGLAKLFF

j_call: TRBJ1-2
d_call: TRBD1
clone_size: -
v_call: TRBV12-5
cdr3_nt: TGTGCTAGTGGTTCCAGGAGAACAGGGGTCTATGGCTACACCTTC
cdr3_aa: CASGSRRTGVYGYTF

j_call: TRBJ1-1
d_call: -
clone_size: few
v_call: TRBV18
cdr3_nt: TGTGCCAGCTCACCATCGGGGTACACTGAAGCTTTCTTT
cdr3_aa: CASSPSGYTEAFF

j_call: TRBJ2-7
d_call: -
clone_size: -
v_call: TRBV28
cdr3_nt: TGTGCCAGCAGTTTGGGGGGGCTGGGGGGCGAGCAGTACTTC
cdr3_aa: CASSLGGLGGEQYF